Listed below are T cell receptor beta chains from one sample, sequenced in a study of T cells after yellow fever vaccination. From the 5' RACE reads, TCRdb called clonotypes with MiXCR, one entry per CDR3 protein. Found here are 310,000 or so distinct CDR3 sequences, 6.8% of them singletons; the top ten hold 15% to 20%. Here the sequenced sample was PBMCs, taken more than 35 days after the first yellow fever vaccination. The source is a man aged 18-30 years who received the YFV17D yellow fever vaccine. Each CDR3 is given with its conserved first and last residue. Each record gives: V gene, clone size, D gene, J gene, CDR3 DNA, CDR3 protein. A D gene is named only where the DNA matches it firmly. Clone size, where shown, is once, few, many, or a class for clones that have expanded.

V: TRBV7-9; size: few; D: NA; J: TRBJ2-1; DNA: TGTGCCAGCAGCTTCAACCCGAATGCGCAGTTCTTC; CDR3: CASSFNPNAQFF
V: TRBV20-1; size: few; D: NA; J: TRBJ2-5; DNA: TGCAGCGGTTCCGCCACCCTTGTGAGAGAGACCCAGTACTTC; CDR3: CSGSATLVRETQYF
V: TRBV7-3; size: few; D: NA; J: TRBJ2-2; DNA: TGTGCCAGCAGCGTCATAGGAGGGGGGAACACCGGGGAGCTGTTTTTT; CDR3: CASSVIGGGNTGELFF
V: TRBV28; size: NA; D: NA; J: TRBJ1-5; DNA: TGTGCCAGCAGCCTACCGATCTATCAGCCCCAGCATTTT; CDR3: CASSLPIYQPQHF
V: TRBV14; size: few; D: NA; J: TRBJ2-7; DNA: TGTGCCAGCAGCCGGGGGGTACTTTACGAGCAGTACTTC; CDR3: CASSRGVLYEQYF
V: TRBV18; size: few; D: NA; J: TRBJ2-3; DNA: TGTGCCAGCTCACCACCGATGCCCACAGATACGCAGTATTTT; CDR3: CASSPPMPTDTQYF
V: TRBV7-2; size: many; D: NA; J: TRBJ2-3; DNA: TGTGCCAGCAGCTTATCGCGACTAGAAACAGATACGCAGTATTTT; CDR3: CASSLSRLETDTQYF
V: TRBV28; size: few; D: TRBD1; J: TRBJ1-5; DNA: TGTGCCAGCAGTACCACTGGACAGGGGCGTCAGCCCCAGCATTTT; CDR3: CASSTTGQGRQPQHF
V: TRBV7-2; size: NA; D: TRBD2; J: TRBJ2-1; DNA: TGTGCCAGCAGCTACGAAAGGCTAGGGAGGGGACATGAGCAGTTCTTC; CDR3: CASSYERLGRGHEQFF
V: TRBV24-1; size: many; D: NA; J: TRBJ2-3; DNA: TGTGCCACCAGTGTAGCCGGGACCACAGATACGCAGTATTTT; CDR3: CATSVAGTTDTQYF
V: TRBV27; size: many; D: NA; J: TRBJ1-2; DNA: TGTGCCAGCAGTCCCCGACACACTAACTATGGCTACACCTTC; CDR3: CASSPRHTNYGYTF
V: TRBV6-1; size: few; D: TRBD2; J: TRBJ2-3; DNA: TGTGCCAGCAGCCCCGGGACTATCCTCACAGATACGCAGTATTTT; CDR3: CASSPGTILTDTQYF
V: TRBV5-1; size: many; D: NA; J: TRBJ1-1; DNA: TGCGCCAGCAGCTTGGCCCCAGCGGGGCCTGAAGCTTTCTTT; CDR3: CASSLAPAGPEAFF
V: TRBV7-9; size: many; D: NA; J: TRBJ2-7; DNA: TGTGCCAGCAGCATAAGACAGAGTAGCTCCTACGAGCAGTACTTC; CDR3: CASSIRQSSSYEQYF
V: TRBV18; size: few; D: NA; J: TRBJ1-4; DNA: TGTGCCAGCTCCCAAATGGGGGGTGCAACTAATGAAAAACTGTTTTTT; CDR3: CASSQMGGATNEKLFF
V: TRBV5-1; size: NA; D: NA; J: TRBJ1-2; DNA: TGCGCCAGCAGCTTACAGGGTTTCGGCTACACCTTC; CDR3: CASSLQGFGYTF
V: TRBV7-2; size: NA; D: NA; J: TRBJ1-2; DNA: TGTGCCAGCATCCCTCAGACCCAGTCTAACTATGGCTACACCTTC; CDR3: CASIPQTQSNYGYTF
V: TRBV7-2; size: few; D: NA; J: TRBJ2-4; DNA: TGTGCCAGCAGCTTAGCGTCCCCAGAGGGGCGCATTCAGTACTTC; CDR3: CASSLASPEGRIQYF
V: TRBV7-8; size: few; D: TRBD1; J: TRBJ2-1; DNA: TGTGCCAGCAGCTTGACAGGGGCGCCATACAATGAGCAGTTCTTC; CDR3: CASSLTGAPYNEQFF
V: TRBV6-1; size: many; D: NA; J: TRBJ1-1; DNA: TGTGCCAGCAGTGAAATTTCAGGGCCAGGGACTGAAGCTTTCTTT; CDR3: CASSEISGPGTEAFF
V: TRBV20-1; size: few; D: TRBD1; J: TRBJ2-1; DNA: TGCAGTGCTAGGAACCGGGACAGGGGGCCTCACAATGAGCAGTTCTTC; CDR3: CSARNRDRGPHNEQFF
V: TRBV10-3; size: few; D: TRBD1; J: TRBJ2-6; DNA: TGTGCCATCAGTCCGACAGGGTCCGGGGCCAACGTCCTGACTTTC; CDR3: CAISPTGSGANVLTF
V: TRBV12-3/TRBV12-4; size: NA; D: TRBD1; J: TRBJ1-2; DNA: TGTGCCAGCAGTCCCTACCCGACAGGGCTCTATGGCTACACCTTC; CDR3: CASSPYPTGLYGYTF
V: TRBV7-3; size: many; D: NA; J: TRBJ2-1; DNA: TGTGCCAGTGGGGACACAAATAGTGATGAGCAGTTCTTC; CDR3: CASGDTNSDEQFF
V: TRBV7-9; size: few; D: NA; J: TRBJ1-6; DNA: TGTGCCAGCAGCTCCTACTCCGATTCACCCCTCCACTTT; CDR3: CASSSYSDSPLHF
V: TRBV12-3/TRBV12-4; size: NA; D: NA; J: TRBJ2-7; DNA: TGTGCCAGCAGTTTTCGTACCCGAACCTACGAGCAGTACTTC; CDR3: CASSFRTRTYEQYF
V: TRBV7-9; size: NA; D: NA; J: TRBJ2-3; DNA: TGTGCCAGCAGCTTACCGGTCGAGGAGGGAGATACGCAGTATTTT; CDR3: CASSLPVEEGDTQYF
V: TRBV4-2; size: many; D: TRBD2; J: TRBJ2-7; DNA: TGTGCCAGCAGCCAAGAAGGACTAGCGGGGACCACCTACGAGCAGTACTTC; CDR3: CASSQEGLAGTTYEQYF
V: TRBV4-1; size: NA; D: NA; J: TRBJ1-1; DNA: TGCGCCAGCAGCACCACTGGGCCGATTCGCGTAGAAGCTTTCTTT; CDR3: CASSTTGPIRVEAFF
V: TRBV11-2; size: few; D: NA; J: TRBJ1-6; DNA: TGTGCCAGCAGCTTCGTAAGGGCGGGGGATTTATATAATTCACCCCTCCACTTT; CDR3: CASSFVRAGDLYNSPLHF
V: TRBV7-8; size: few; D: NA; J: TRBJ2-7; DNA: TGTGCCAGCAGCATCCACAGGGCGGACGAGCAGTACTTC; CDR3: CASSIHRADEQYF
V: TRBV2; size: few; D: NA; J: TRBJ2-3; DNA: TGTGCCAGCAACCCGGGTCCTGGAGATACGCAGTATTTT; CDR3: CASNPGPGDTQYF
V: TRBV7-3; size: few; D: TRBD1; J: TRBJ2-3; DNA: TGTGCCAGCTCCCCCGGACAGGGGGCAGGAGATACGCAGTATTTT; CDR3: CASSPGQGAGDTQYF
V: TRBV7-3; size: many; D: TRBD2; J: TRBJ2-1; DNA: TGTGCCAGCAGCCGGGGGGGAAGCTCCTACAATGAGCAGTTCTTC; CDR3: CASSRGGSSYNEQFF
V: TRBV19; size: NA; D: NA; J: TRBJ1-6; DNA: TGTGCCAGTAGTATAGGTGGATCACCCCTCCACTTT; CDR3: CASSIGGSPLHF
V: TRBV5-1; size: NA; D: TRBD2; J: TRBJ2-3; DNA: TGCGCCAGCAGCTTGGCCTCCGGGGGGGCGGGAGATACGCAGTATTTT; CDR3: CASSLASGGAGDTQYF
V: TRBV5-4; size: NA; D: TRBD1; J: TRBJ2-7; DNA: TGTGCCAGCAGAAAGGACAGGTACGAGCAGTACTTC; CDR3: CASRKDRYEQYF
V: TRBV27; size: many; D: TRBD2; J: TRBJ2-2; DNA: TGTGCCAGCAGCCTGGGGGGAGGGATCGGGGAGCTGTTTTTT; CDR3: CASSLGGGIGELFF
V: TRBV4-1; size: many; D: NA; J: TRBJ2-5; DNA: TGCGCCAGCAGCTCAGGGTTTCGCTCCTCCCAAGAGACCCAGTACTTC; CDR3: CASSSGFRSSQETQYF
V: TRBV20-1; size: NA; D: NA; J: TRBJ2-2; DNA: TGCAGTGCTACCGGGCACAACACCGGGGAGCTGTTTTTT; CDR3: CSATGHNTGELFF
V: TRBV7-8; size: NA; D: NA; J: TRBJ2-3; DNA: TGTGCCAGCAGCTCCGAAGCGACAGATACGCAGTATTTT; CDR3: CASSSEATDTQYF